The source of this TCR beta chain is a study of T-cell memory formation after mild COVID-19. This clonotype was detected ten times or more. Trimming stripped 6 bases from V and 3 bases from J, with 15 bases between. Germline V lookup: CDR1 SQVTM, CDR2 ANQGSEA. The CDR3 runs 13 residues. TCRdb recomputed calls from the 5' RACE reads with MiXCR, one row per CDR3 protein. The sample shows 530,000 or so distinct CDR3 sequences, roughly 17% of them seen only once. This clonotype originated in an adult woman who had mild COVID-19 (a few samples of this study predate the infection). Cell type and time point are not known. The rearrangement links TRBV29-1 to TRBJ2-7, with D tentatively TRBD1 (6 bases). The sequenced sample consisted of PBMCs or a T cell subset sorted from them (not recorded which). The CDR3 region has the DNA TGCAGCGTCCTTGGGGACACGAGCTACGAGCAGTACTTC. Protein sequence: CSVLGDTSYEQYF.